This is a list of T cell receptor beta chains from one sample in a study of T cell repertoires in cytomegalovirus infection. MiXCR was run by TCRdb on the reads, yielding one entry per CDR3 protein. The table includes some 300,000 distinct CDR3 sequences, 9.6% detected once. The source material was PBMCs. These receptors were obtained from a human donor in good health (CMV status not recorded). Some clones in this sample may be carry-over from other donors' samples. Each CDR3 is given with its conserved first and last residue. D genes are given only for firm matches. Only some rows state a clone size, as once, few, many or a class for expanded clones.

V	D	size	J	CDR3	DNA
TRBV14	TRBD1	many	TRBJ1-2	CASSDPGQGNYGYTF	TGTGCCAGCAGCGACCCGGGACAGGGGAACTATGGCTACACCTTC
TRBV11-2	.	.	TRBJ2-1	CASSARVEIYNEQFF	TGTGCCAGCAGCGCCCGGGTGGAGATATACAATGAGCAGTTCTTC
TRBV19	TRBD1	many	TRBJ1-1	CASSSAGGNTEAFF	TGTGCCAGTAGTTCGGCAGGGGGAAACACTGAAGCTTTCTTT
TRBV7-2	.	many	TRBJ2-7	CASSSLSGWLYF	TGTGCCAGCAGTTCCTTATCCGGTTGGCTTTACTTC
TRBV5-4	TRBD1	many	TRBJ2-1	CASSSGDRGYNEQFF	TGTGCCAGCAGCTCGGGGGACAGGGGTTACAATGAGCAGTTCTTC
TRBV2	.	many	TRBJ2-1	CASSVGRWNEQFF	TGTGCCAGCAGTGTCGGCAGGTGGAATGAGCAGTTCTTC
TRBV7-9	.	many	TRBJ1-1	CASSLGAGPGWATEAFF	TGTGCCAGCAGCTTAGGGGCAGGTCCGGGATGGGCCACTGAAGCTTTCTTT
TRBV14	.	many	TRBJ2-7	CASSRTAYEQYF	TGTGCCAGCAGCCGGACAGCTTACGAGCAGTACTTC
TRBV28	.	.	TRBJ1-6	CASSPLGANSPLHF	TGTGCCAGCAGTCCTCTCGGAGCTAATTCACCCCTCCACTTT
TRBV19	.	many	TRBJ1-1	CASSIDLLGNTEAFF	TGTGCCAGTAGTATAGATCTCCTAGGCAACACTGAAGCTTTCTTT
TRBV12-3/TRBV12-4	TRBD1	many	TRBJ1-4	CASSFDREEKKLFF	TGTGCCAGCAGTTTCGACAGGGAAGAGAAAAAACTGTTTTTT
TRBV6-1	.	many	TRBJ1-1	CASSPPGSKNTEAFF	TGTGCCAGCAGTCCGCCGGGGAGCAAGAACACTGAAGCTTTCTTT
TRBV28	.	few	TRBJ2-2	CASSSPGGTGELFF	TGTGCCAGCAGCTCCCCCGGGGGCACCGGGGAGCTGTTTTTT
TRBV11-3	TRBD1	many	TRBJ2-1	CASSQGQGWNNEQFF	TGTGCCAGCAGCCAGGGACAGGGATGGAACAATGAGCAGTTCTTC
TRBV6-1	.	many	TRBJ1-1	CASTPGLGTEAFF	TGTGCCAGCACCCCCGGGTTGGGCACTGAAGCTTTCTTT
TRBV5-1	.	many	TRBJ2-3	CASSLSAQTSDTQYF	TGCGCCAGCAGCTTGTCCGCTCAAACATCAGATACGCAGTATTTT
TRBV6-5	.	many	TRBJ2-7	CASSYSKQVGPYEQYF	TGTGCCAGCAGTTACTCGAAACAGGTGGGCCCCTACGAGCAGTACTTC
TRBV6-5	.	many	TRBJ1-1	CASIKWGNRNTEAFF	TGTGCCAGCATAAAATGGGGCAACAGGAACACTGAAGCTTTCTTT
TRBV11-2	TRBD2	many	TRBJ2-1	CASSSSGSNSYNEQFF	TGTGCCAGCAGTTCGAGCGGGAGTAACTCCTACAATGAGCAGTTCTTC
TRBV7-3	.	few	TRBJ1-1	CASSLSGLAGAEAFF	TGTGCCAGCAGCTTAAGTGGACTGGCGGGTGCTGAAGCTTTCTTT
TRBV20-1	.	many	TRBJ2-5	CSARDYQAALETQYF	TGCAGTGCTAGAGATTACCAGGCGGCGCTCGAGACCCAGTACTTC
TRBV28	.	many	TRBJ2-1	CASTSGGVGVDEQFF	TGTGCCAGCACTTCCGGGGGTGTAGGGGTCGATGAGCAGTTCTTC
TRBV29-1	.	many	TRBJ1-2	CSVDPGQSGGYTF	TGCAGCGTTGATCCAGGACAGTCGGGAGGCTACACCTTC
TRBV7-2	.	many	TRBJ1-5	CASSLEGTTNQPQHF	TGTGCCAGCAGCTTGGAGGGGACAACAAATCAGCCCCAGCATTTT
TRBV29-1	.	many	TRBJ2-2	CSVGEGTGELFF	TGCAGCGTTGGAGAGGGAACCGGGGAGCTGTTTTTT
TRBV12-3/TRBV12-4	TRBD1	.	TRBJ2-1	CASSSTPGTGDKNEQFF	TGTGCCAGCAGTTCTACCCCCGGAACAGGGGATAAGAATGAGCAGTTCTTC
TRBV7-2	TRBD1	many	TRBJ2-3	CASSLRQGTQYF	TGTGCCAGCAGCCTAAGACAGGGGACGCAGTATTTT
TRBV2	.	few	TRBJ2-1	CATKFTGPGYNEQFF	TGTGCCACCAAATTTACAGGCCCCGGGTACAATGAGCAGTTCTTC
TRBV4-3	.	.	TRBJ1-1	CASSQKAAGGTEAFF	TGCGCCAGCAGCCAAAAAGCGGCCGGTGGCACTGAAGCTTTCTTT
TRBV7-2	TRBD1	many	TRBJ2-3	CASSQGTGRDTQYF	TGTGCCAGCAGCCAGGGGACAGGGAGAGATACGCAGTATTTT
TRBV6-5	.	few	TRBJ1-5	CASSTRPGGQPQHF	TGTGCCAGCAGCACCAGACCGGGCGGGCAGCCCCAGCATTTT
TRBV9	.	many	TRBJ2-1	CASSPPLVQATNEQFF	TGTGCCAGCAGCCCCCCTCTGGTACAGGCCACCAATGAGCAGTTCTTC
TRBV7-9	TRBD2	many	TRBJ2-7	CASSLQSGGARYEQYF	TGTGCCAGCAGCTTACAGAGCGGGGGGGCCCGGTACGAGCAGTACTTC
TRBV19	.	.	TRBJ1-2	CASSRGHSQRGLGYTF	TGTGCCAGTTCCAGGGGACACTCCCAGCGGGGTCTTGGCTACACCTTC
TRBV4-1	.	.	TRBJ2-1	CASSQGGGGNEQFF	TGCGCCAGCAGCCAAGGGGGAGGGGGCAATGAGCAGTTCTTC
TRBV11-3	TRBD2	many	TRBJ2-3	CASSPRSASGGSDTQYF	TGTGCCAGCAGCCCTCGTTCAGCTAGCGGGGGGTCTGATACGCAGTATTTT
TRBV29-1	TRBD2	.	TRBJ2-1	CSAGGASGGAFYNEQFF	TGCAGCGCAGGGGGGGCTAGCGGGGGGGCCTTCTACAATGAGCAGTTCTTC
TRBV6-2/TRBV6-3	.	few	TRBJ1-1	CASMIPGMGTTEAFF	TGTGCCAGCATGATACCAGGGATGGGGACTACTGAAGCTTTCTTT
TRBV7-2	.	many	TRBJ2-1	CASASAGFSYNEQFF	TGTGCCAGCGCATCCGCGGGGTTCTCCTACAATGAGCAGTTCTTC
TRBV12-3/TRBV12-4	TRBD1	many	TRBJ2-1	CASSAWTGSYNEQFF	TGTGCCAGCAGTGCCTGGACAGGGTCCTACAATGAGCAGTTCTTC
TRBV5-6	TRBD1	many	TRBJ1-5	CASSPDRDRNQPQHF	TGTGCCAGCAGCCCCGACCGGGACAGAAATCAGCCCCAGCATTTT
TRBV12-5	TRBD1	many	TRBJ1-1	CASGFFRGQGGAEAFF	TGTGCTAGTGGTTTCTTTCGGGGACAGGGAGGGGCTGAAGCTTTCTTT
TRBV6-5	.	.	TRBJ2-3	CASSYSGRTDTQYF	TGTGCCAGCAGTTACTCTGGCCGCACAGATACGCAGTATTTT
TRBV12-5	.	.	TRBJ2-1	CASGLEASYEQFF	TGTGCTAGTGGTTTGGAGGCATCATATGAGCAGTTCTTC
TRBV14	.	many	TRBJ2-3	CASSKWRVLGWGTDTQYF	TGTGCCAGCAGCAAATGGAGAGTCTTGGGGTGGGGAACAGATACGCAGTATTTT
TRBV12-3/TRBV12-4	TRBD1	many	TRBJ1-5	CASTPGTGGQPQHF	TGTGCCAGCACCCCCGGGACAGGGGGTCAGCCCCAGCATTTT
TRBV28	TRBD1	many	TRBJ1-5	CASIALGQGVNQPQHF	TGTGCCAGCATCGCACTGGGACAGGGGGTCAACCAGCCCCAGCATTTT
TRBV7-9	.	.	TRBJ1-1	CASSTQTGTMNTEAFF	TGTGCCAGCAGCACTCAGACAGGAACCATGAACACTGAAGCTTTCTTT
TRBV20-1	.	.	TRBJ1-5	CSASPVNQPQHF	TGCAGTGCTAGTCCGGTAAATCAGCCCCAGCATTTT
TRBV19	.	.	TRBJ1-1	CASSMDRGNEAFF	TGTGCCAGTAGTATGGATAGGGGCAATGAAGCTTTCTTT
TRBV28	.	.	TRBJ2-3	CASSFRQDTQYF	TGTGCCAGCAGTTTCCGACAAGATACGCAGTATTTT
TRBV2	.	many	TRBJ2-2	CASSPEAGELFF	TGTGCCAGCAGCCCGGAAGCCGGGGAGCTGTTTTTT
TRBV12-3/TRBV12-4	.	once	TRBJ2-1	CASSRQGPPSYNEQFF	TGTGCCAGCAGCCGGCAGGGGCCCCCCTCCTACAATGAGCAGTTCTTC
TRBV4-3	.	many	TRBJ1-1	CASSQVIKGRMNTEAFF	TGCGCCAGCAGCCAAGTCATCAAGGGCAGGATGAACACTGAAGCTTTCTTT
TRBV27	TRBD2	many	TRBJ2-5	CASSFGGGGQETQYF	TGTGCCAGCAGTTTTGGCGGGGGGGGTCAAGAGACCCAGTACTTC
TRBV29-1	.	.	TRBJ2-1	CSGSEFEQFF	TGCAGCGGATCAGAATTCGAGCAGTTCTTC
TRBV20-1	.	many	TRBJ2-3	CSASGEGLTDTQYF	TGCAGTGCTAGCGGCGAGGGGCTCACAGATACGCAGTATTTT
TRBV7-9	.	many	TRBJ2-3	CASSSVSRTQYF	TGTGCCAGCAGCTCGGTTTCACGTACGCAGTATTTT
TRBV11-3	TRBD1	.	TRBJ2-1	CASSLSRGRKQFF	TGTGCCAGCAGCTTAAGCAGGGGGCGGAAGCAGTTCTTC
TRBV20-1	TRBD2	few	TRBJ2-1	CSAEPGLAGNEQFF	TGCAGTGCAGAGCCGGGACTAGCGGGTAATGAGCAGTTCTTC